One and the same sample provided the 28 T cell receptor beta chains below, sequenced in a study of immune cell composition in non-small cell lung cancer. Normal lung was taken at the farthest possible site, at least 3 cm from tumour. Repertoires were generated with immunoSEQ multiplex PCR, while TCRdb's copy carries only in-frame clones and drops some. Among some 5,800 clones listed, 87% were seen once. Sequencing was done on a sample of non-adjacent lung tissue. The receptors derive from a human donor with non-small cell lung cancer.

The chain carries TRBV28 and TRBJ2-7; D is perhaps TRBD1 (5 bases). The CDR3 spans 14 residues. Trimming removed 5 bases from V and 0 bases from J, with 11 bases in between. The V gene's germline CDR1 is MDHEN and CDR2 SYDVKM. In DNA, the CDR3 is TGTGCCAGCAGTAGATCAGGGTTCTCCTACGAGCAGTACTTC. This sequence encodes CASSRSGFSYEQYF.

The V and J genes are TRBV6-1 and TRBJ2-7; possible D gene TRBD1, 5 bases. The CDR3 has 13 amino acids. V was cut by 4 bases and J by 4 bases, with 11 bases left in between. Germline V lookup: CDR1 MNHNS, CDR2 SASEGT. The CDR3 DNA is TGTGCCAGCAGTGCCCAAAGGGGATACGAGCAGTACTTC. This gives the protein CASSAQRGYEQYF.

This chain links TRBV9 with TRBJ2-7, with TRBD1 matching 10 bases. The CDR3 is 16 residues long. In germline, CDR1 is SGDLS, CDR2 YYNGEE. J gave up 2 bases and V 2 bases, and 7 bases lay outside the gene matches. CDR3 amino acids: CASSVGGTGVTYEQYF. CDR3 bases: TGTGCCAGCAGCGTGGGGGGGACAGGGGTTACCTACGAGCAGTACTTC.

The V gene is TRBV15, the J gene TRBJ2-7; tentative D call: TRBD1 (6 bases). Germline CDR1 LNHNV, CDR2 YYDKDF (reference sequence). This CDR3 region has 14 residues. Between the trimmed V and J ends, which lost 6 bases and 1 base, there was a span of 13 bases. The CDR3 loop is CATSSGDGSYEQYF. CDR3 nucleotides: TGTGCCACCAGTTCAGGGGACGGGTCCTACGAGCAGTACTTC.

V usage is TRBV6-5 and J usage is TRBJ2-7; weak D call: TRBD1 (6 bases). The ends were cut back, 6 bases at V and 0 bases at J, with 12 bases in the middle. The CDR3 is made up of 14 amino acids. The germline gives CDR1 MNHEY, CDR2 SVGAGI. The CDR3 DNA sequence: TGTGCCAGCAGACGTACGACAGGCTCCTACGAGCAGTACTTC. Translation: CASRRTTGSYEQYF.

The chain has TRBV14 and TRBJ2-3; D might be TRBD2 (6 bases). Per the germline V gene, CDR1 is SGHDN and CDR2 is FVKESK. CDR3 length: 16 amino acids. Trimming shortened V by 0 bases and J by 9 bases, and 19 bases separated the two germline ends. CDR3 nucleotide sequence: TGTGCCAGCAGCCAAGATCTGCCACTAGCTGGAGGAACGCAGTATTTT. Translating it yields CASSQDLPLAGGTQYF.

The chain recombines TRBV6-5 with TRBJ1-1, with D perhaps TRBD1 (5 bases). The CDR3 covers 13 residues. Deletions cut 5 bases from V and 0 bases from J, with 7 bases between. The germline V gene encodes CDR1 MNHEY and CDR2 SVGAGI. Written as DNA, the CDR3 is TGTGCCAGCAGTCGACAGTTGAACACTGAAGCTTTCTTT. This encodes CASSRQLNTEAFF.

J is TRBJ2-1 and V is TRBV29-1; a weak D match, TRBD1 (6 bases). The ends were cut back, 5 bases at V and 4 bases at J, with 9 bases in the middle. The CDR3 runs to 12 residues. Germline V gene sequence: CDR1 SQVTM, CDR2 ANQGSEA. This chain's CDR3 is CSVRTEYNEQFF. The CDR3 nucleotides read TGCAGCGTTAGGACAGAGTACAATGAGCAGTTCTTC.

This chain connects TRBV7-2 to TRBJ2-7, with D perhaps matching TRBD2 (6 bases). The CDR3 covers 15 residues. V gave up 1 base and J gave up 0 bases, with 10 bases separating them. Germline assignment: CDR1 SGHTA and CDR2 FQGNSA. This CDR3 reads CASSLGGGSSYEQYF. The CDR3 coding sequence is TGTGCCAGCAGCTTAGGAGGAGGGAGCTCCTACGAGCAGTACTTC.

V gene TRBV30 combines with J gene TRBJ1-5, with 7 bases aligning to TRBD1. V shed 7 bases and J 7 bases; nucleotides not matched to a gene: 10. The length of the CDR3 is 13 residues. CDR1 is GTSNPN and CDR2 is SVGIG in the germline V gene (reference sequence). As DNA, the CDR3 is TGTGCCTCCTCGACAGGGAATAGCCAGCCCCAGCATTTT. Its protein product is CASSTGNSQPQHF.

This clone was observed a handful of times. The CDR3 DNA is TGTGCCAGCAGCTTAGGAGGTCAGGGTGCTGGCTACACCTTC. Its protein is CASSLGGQGAGYTF. This chain links TRBV7-2 with TRBJ1-2, with a tentative D call TRBD1 (5 bases). Germline V gene lookup returns CDR1 SGHTA and CDR2 FQGNSA. The V end was cut by 1 base, the J end by 7 bases, with 13 bases between. This CDR3 contains 14 residues.

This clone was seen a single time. This CDR3 reads CASSLAAGARLTGELFF. The CDR3 DNA is TGTGCCAGCAGCTTGGCCGCAGGGGCTCGCTTGACCGGGGAGCTGTTTTTT. V and J are TRBV5-4 and TRBJ2-2; D possibly corresponds to TRBD1 (6 bases). Trimming cost V 0 bases and J 5 bases, with 17 bases left between them. Germline V gene data show CDR1 as SGHNT and CDR2 as YYREEE (reference sequence). The CDR3 is 17 residues long.

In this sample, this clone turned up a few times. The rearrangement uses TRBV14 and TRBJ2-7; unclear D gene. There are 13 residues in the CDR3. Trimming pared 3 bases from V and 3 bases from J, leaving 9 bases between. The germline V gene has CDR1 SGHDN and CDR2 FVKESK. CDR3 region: CASSQAVVYEQYF. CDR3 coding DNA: TGTGCCAGCAGCCAGGCGGTAGTCTACGAGCAGTACTTC.

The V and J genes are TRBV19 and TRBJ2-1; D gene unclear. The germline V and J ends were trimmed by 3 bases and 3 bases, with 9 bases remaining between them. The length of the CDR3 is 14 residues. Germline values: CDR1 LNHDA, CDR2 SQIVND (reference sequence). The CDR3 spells CASSISTSYNEQFF. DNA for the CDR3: TGTGCCAGTAGTATTTCGACAAGCTACAATGAGCAGTTCTTC.

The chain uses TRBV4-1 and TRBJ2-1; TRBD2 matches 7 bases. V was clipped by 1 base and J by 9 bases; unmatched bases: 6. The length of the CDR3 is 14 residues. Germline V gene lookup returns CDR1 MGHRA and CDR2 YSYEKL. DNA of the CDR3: TGCGCCAGCAGCCAAGCTGGGGGGGGAAGTGAGCAGTTCTTC. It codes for CASSQAGGGSEQFF.

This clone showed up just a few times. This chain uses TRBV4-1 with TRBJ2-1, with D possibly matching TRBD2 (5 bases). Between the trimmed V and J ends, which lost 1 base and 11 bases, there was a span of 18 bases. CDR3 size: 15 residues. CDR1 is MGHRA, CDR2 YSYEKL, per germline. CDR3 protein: CASSQASLGLVKQFF. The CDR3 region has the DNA TGCGCCAGCAGCCAAGCGTCTCTAGGACTGGTAAAGCAGTTCTTC.

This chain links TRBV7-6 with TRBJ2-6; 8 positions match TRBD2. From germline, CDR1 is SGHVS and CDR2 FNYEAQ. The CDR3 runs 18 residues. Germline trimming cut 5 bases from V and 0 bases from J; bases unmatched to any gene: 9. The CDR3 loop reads CASSPTPGTSSGANVLTF. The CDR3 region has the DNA TGTGCCAGCAGCCCGACCCCCGGGACTAGCTCTGGGGCCAACGTCCTGACTTTC.

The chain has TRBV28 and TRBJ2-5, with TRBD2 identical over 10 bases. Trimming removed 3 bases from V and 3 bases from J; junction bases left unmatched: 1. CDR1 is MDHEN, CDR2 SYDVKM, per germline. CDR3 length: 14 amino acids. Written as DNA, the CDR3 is TGTGCCAGCAGTTTTCTAGCGGGAGAAGAGACCCAGTACTTC. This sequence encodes CASSFLAGEETQYF.

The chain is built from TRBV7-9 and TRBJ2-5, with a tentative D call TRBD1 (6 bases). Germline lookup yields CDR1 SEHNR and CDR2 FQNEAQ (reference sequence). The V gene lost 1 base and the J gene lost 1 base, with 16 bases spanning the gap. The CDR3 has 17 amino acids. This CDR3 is CASSLGDISPFQETQYF. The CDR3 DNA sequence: TGTGCCAGCAGCTTAGGGGACATCTCACCGTTCCAAGAGACCCAGTACTTC.

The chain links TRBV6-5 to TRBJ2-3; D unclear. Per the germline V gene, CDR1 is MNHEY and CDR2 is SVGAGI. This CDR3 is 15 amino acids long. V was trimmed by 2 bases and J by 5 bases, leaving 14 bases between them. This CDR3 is CASSYSWYVGDTQYF. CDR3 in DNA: TGTGCCAGCAGTTACAGTTGGTACGTCGGAGATACGCAGTATTTT.

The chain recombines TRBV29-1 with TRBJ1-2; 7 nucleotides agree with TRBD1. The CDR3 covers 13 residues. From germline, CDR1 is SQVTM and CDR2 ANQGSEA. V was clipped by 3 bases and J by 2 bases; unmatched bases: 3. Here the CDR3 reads CSVEMTGNYGYTF. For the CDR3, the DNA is TGCAGCGTTGAGATGACAGGGAACTATGGCTACACCTTC.

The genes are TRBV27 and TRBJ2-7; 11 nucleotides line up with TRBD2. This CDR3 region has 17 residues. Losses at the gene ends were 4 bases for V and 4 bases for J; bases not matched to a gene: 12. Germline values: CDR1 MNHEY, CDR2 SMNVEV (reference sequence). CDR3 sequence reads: CASSSLASGTSGYEQYF. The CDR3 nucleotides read TGTGCCAGCAGTTCACTCGCCTCCGGGACTAGCGGATACGAGCAGTACTTC.

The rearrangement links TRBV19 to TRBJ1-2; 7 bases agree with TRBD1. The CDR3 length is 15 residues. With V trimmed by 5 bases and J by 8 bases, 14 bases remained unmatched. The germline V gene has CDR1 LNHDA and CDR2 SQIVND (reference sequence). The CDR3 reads CASSLRDRLIEGYTF. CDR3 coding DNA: TGTGCCAGTAGTCTCCGGGACAGACTTATAGAGGGCTACACCTTC. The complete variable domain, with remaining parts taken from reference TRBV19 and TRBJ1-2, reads DGGITQSPKYLFRKEGQNVTLSCEQNLNHDAMYWYRQDPGQGLRLIYYSQIVNDFQKGDIAEGYSVSREKKESFPLTVTSAQKNPTAFYLCASSLRDRLIEGYTFGSGTRLTVV.

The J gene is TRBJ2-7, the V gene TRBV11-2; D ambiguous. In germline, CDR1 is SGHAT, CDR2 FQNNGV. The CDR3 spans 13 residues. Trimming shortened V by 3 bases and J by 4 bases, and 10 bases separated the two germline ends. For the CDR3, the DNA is TGTGCCAGCAGCTTTTTACACGCTTACGAGCAGTACTTC. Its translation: CASSFLHAYEQYF.

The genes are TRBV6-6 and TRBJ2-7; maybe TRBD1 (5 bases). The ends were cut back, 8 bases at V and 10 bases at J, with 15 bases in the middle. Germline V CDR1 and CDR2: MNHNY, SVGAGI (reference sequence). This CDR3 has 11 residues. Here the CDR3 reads CASEIAGRQYF. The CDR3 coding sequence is TGTGCCAGCGAGATTGCAGGGCGACAGTACTTC.

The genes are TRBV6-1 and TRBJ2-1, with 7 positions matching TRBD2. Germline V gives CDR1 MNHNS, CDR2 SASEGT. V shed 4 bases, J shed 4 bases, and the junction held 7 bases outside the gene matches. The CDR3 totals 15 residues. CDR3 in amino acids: CASSVLAVSYNEQFF. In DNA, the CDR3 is TGTGCCAGCAGTGTCCTAGCGGTTTCTTACAATGAGCAGTTCTTC.

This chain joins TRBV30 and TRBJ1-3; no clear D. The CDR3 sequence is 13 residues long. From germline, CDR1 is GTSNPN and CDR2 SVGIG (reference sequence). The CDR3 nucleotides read TGTGCTGGGGAGGTGGCCTCTGGAAACACCATATATTTT. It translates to CAGEVASGNTIYF.

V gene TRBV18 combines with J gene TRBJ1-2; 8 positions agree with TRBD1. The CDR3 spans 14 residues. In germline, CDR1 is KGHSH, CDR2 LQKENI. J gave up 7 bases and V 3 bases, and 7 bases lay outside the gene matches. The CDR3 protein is CASSPQTTGGGYTF. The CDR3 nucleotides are TGTGCCAGCTCACCGCAAACTACAGGGGGTGGCTACACCTTC.